Sequencing of this T cell receptor beta chain was carried out in a study of shared clonotypes between healthy human individuals. Only in-frame clones appear in the TCRdb table, and some are missing; sequencing was by immunoSEQ multiplex PCR. The profile shows more than 150,000 clones, around 63% of them singletons. Donors included only healthy HIV-negative adults lacking recent acute infections or vaccinations. CD4+ cells underwent separation, giving CD45RA+ naive and CD45RA-negative memory subsets. A note on this clone: Antigen specificity is unknown.

The study, taken as a whole, reports: A reduction in generation probabilities was seen for non-shared clonotypes relative to those shared by all four donors.

The CDR3 sequence is 14 residues long. CDR1 and CDR2 (germline): MNHNS, SASEGT. Trimming took 6 bases from V and 7 from J, leaving 16 bases between them. The TCR sequence derives from a man aged 30 to 39 in good health. The V and J genes are TRBV6-1 and TRBJ1-5, with D possibly TRBD1 on 5 matching bases. The sample taken for sequencing was memory CD4+ T cells sorted from blood. As for subset: CD45RA-negative fraction. The CDR3 bases are TGTGCCAGCAGCGCTCAGGGAGGCCGGCAGCCCCAGCATTTT. Translation: CASSAQGGRQPQHF.